This entry lists 32 T cell receptor beta chains sequenced from one sample in a study of radiation and T cells in renal cell carcinoma. Time point specified: blood 2 weeks post-SBRT. Treatment defined: 15 Gy SBRT to primary tumor, nephrectomy 4 weeks later. Clones were sequenced by immunoSEQ multiplex PCR, and TCRdb holds only the in-frame ones, with some missing. This table has 150,000 to 160,000 clones, 87% appearing once. Here the sequenced sample was blood, taken from a patient whose treatment included radiotherapy and nephrectomy. These receptors were obtained from a woman between 50 and 59 years old with renal cell carcinoma.

This clone turned up a few times. One end of the junction varies from germline; a read error may be responsible. The V call is TRBV20-1, the J call TRBJ1-2; TRBD1 aligns across 7 bases. CDR1 and CDR2 from the germline V gene are DFQATT and SNEGSKA (reference sequence). The CDR3 is 11 amino acids. The CDR3 region is CSAFDREILSF. The CDR3 coding sequence is TGCAGTGCTTTTGACAGGGAGATACTAAGCTTC.

This clone appeared many times. The sample has other DNA sequences that encode this CDR3 too. V and J are TRBV5-6 and TRBJ1-3; D is uncertain. The CDR3 is made up of 11 amino acids. V was clipped by 2 bases and J by 3 bases, with 0 bases between them. Germline V gives CDR1 SGHDT, CDR2 YYEEEE. CDR3 nucleotides: TGTGCCAGCAGCTTTGGAAACACCATATATTTT. Translation: CASSFGNTIYF.

The chain employs TRBV6-1 and TRBJ2-7, with 7 positions matching TRBD2. Germline V gives CDR1 MNHNS, CDR2 SASEGT. V lost 3 bases to trimming and J lost 5 bases; unmatched junction nucleotides: 4. The CDR3 covers 13 residues. CDR3 amino acids: CASSDLSGNEQYF. DNA of the CDR3: TGTGCCAGCAGTGATTTGAGCGGGAACGAGCAGTACTTC.

The CDR3 loop is CASSSQGAGYTF. CDR3 nucleotides: TGTGCCAGCAGCTCACAGGGGGCGGGCTACACCTTC. The chain combines TRBV13 with TRBJ1-2; the match to TRBD1 covers 9 bases. Germline lookup yields CDR1 PRHDT and CDR2 FYEKMQ (reference sequence). The ends lost 4 bases at V and 8 bases at J; junction bases unmatched: 2. This CDR3 region has 12 residues.

The genes are TRBV9 and TRBJ1-1, with 7 bases fitting TRBD1. With V trimmed by 0 bases and J by 5 bases, 16 bases remained unmatched. This CDR3 spans 18 amino acids. Looked up from germline, CDR1 is SGDLS and CDR2 is YYNGEE. The CDR3 DNA reads as TGTGCCAGCAGCGTAGTTGGGACACTAAACCAGGGGGGGACTGAAGCTTTCTTT. Translation: CASSVVGTLNQGGTEAFF. Based on the CDR3 plus reference TRBV9 and TRBJ1-1, the full variable domain is DSGVTQTPKHLITATGQRVTLRCSPRSGDLSVYWYQQSLDQGLQFLIQYYNGEERAKGNILERFSAQQFPDLHSELNLSSLELGDSALYFCASSVVGTLNQGGTEAFFGQGTRLTVV.

The V and J genes are TRBV5-4 and TRBJ1-6; 8 nucleotides line up with TRBD1. After removal of 4 bases from V and 10 bases from J, the junction contained 7 bases not matched to a gene. This CDR3 has 14 residues. Germline loops: CDR1 SGHNT, CDR2 YYREEE (reference sequence). The chain's CDR3 is CASSLGTGGSPLHF. CDR3 DNA sequence: TGTGCCAGCAGCCTAGGGACAGGAGGATCACCCCTCCACTTT. Full variable domain (rest looked up from reference TRBV5-4 and TRBJ1-6): ETGVTQSPTHLIKTRGQQVTLRCSSQSGHNTVSWYQQALGQGPQFIFQYYREEENGRGNFPPRFSGLQFPNYSSELNVNALELDDSALYLCASSLGTGGSPLHFGNGTRLTVT.

The chain carries TRBV6-1 and TRBJ2-5; D ambiguous. This CDR3 is 13 amino acids long. Trimming stripped 0 bases from V and 5 bases from J, with 7 bases between. CDR1 and CDR2 (germline): MNHNS, SASEGT. The CDR3 DNA sequence: TGTGCCAGCAGTGAAGCCAGGTGGGAGACCCAGTACTTC. Amino acids: CASSEARWETQYF.

The genes are TRBV5-6 and TRBJ2-3; D is unclear. Trimming removed 7 bases at V and 0 bases at J, with 9 bases between. The CDR3 is 13 amino acids. Germline values: CDR1 SGHDT, CDR2 YYEEEE. For the CDR3, the DNA is TGTGCCAGCCGCAGGATTAGCACAGATACGCAGTATTTT. Translation gives CASRRISTDTQYF.

This clone was detected only once. V and J are TRBV15 and TRBJ1-1, with D maybe TRBD1 (6 bases). CDR3 length equals 16 residues. Germline CDR1 and CDR2: LNHNV and YYDKDF (reference sequence). V was cut by 2 bases and J by 1 base, with 14 bases left in between. Here the CDR3 reads CATSRTPGQTNTEAFF. The CDR3 DNA reads TGTGCCACCAGCAGAACACCGGGACAAACGAACACTGAAGCTTTCTTT.

As concerns this clone: Within the sample, other DNA sequences also encode this same CDR3. The V gene is TRBV6-5, the J gene TRBJ2-7; D call uncertain. The CDR3 loop spans 13 amino acids. Germline V gives CDR1 MNHEY, CDR2 SVGAGI. V was pared by 3 bases and J by 3 bases, with 9 bases between. The CDR3 reads CASSYLTGYEQYF. The CDR3 bases are TGTGCCAGCAGTTATCTAACCGGCTACGAGCAGTACTTC.

The CDR3 sequence is CAGGTGSSNTGELFF. The CDR3, as DNA: TGTGCCGGAGGTACCGGGAGCTCGAACACCGGGGAGCTGTTTTTT. The V and J genes are TRBV6-1 and TRBJ2-2; D possibly corresponds to TRBD2 (6 bases). Germline-derived CDR1 and CDR2 are MNHNS and SASEGT. The V end lost 11 bases, the J end lost 0 bases, and 16 bases lay between the germline ends. The CDR3 covers 15 residues.

This clone was found once. V and J are TRBV23-1 and TRBJ2-7; possibly TRBD2 for D (5 bases). TRBV23-1 counts as an open reading frame of uncertain function. The V and J ends lost 0 bases and 6 bases respectively, with 12 bases between them. There are 14 residues in the CDR3. CDR3 sequence reads: CASSQSAGEGEQYF. DNA for the CDR3: TGCGCCAGCAGTCAATCGGCAGGAGAGGGCGAGCAGTACTTC.

The rearrangement joins TRBV7-6 to TRBJ2-1; D is undetermined. V dropped 3 bases and J dropped 0 bases, with 9 bases sitting between them. Germline CDR1 SGHVS, CDR2 FNYEAQ. The length of the CDR3 is 15 residues. This CDR3 reads CASSFNVYSYNEQFF. CDR3 sequence (DNA): TGTGCCAGCAGCTTTAACGTATACTCCTACAATGAGCAGTTCTTC.

This chain links TRBV29-1 with TRBJ2-2; 8 bases line up with TRBD1. Germline values: CDR1 SQVTM, CDR2 ANQGSEA. The CDR3 runs 14 residues. V dropped 7 bases and J dropped 4; count of bases not matched to a gene: 8. Written as DNA, the CDR3 is TGCAGCGGTGGGGACAGGCGACCCACCGGGGAGCTGTTTTTT. As protein: CSGGDRRPTGELFF.

The chain links TRBV6-6 to TRBJ1-3; the D is unclear. The V gene's germline CDR1 is MNHNY and CDR2 SVGAGI (reference sequence). Deletions cut 2 bases from V and 2 bases from J, with 13 bases between. The CDR3 sequence is 16 residues long. The CDR3, as DNA: TGTGCCAGCAGTTACGCCATGGGTCTAACTGGAAACACCATATATTTT. It specifies CASSYAMGLTGNTIYF.

The V gene is TRBV19, the J gene TRBJ2-3, with TRBD1 matching 11 bases. The germline gives CDR1 LNHDA, CDR2 SQIVND (reference sequence). This CDR3 has 17 amino acids. The ends lost 4 bases at V and 4 bases at J; junction bases unmatched: 10. In DNA form, the CDR3 reads TGTGCCAGTAGTAGTCATCCGGGACAGGGGGACTCAGATACGCAGTATTTT. Its protein product is CASSSHPGQGDSDTQYF.

A remark on this clone: An end of the junction differs from the germline gene, which may be a read error. The gene calls are TRBV7-7 and TRBJ2-1; the D gene is possibly TRBD1 (6 bases). In germline, CDR1 is SSHAT, CDR2 FNYEAQ (reference sequence). CDR3 size: 14 residues. The chain's CDR3 is CASSLSGTNNEQFF. DNA of the CDR3: TGTGCTAGCAGCTTATCCGGGACAAACAATGAGCAGTTCTTC.

This clone was counted once. The rearrangement uses TRBV15 and TRBJ1-1, with 8 nucleotides matching TRBD1. This CDR3 contains 15 residues. J was trimmed by 5 bases and V by 1 base; bases with no gene match: 6. The germline V gene encodes CDR1 LNHNV and CDR2 YYDKDF (reference sequence). Here the CDR3 reads CATSRGAGGRTEAFF. Written as DNA, the CDR3 is TGTGCCACCAGCAGAGGTGCAGGGGGCAGGACTGAAGCTTTCTTT.

Only a few counts were recorded for this clone. CDR3 residues: CSVDPLAETQYF. CDR3 coding DNA: TGCAGCGTTGATCCTCTAGCGGAGACCCAGTACTTC. This chain uses TRBV29-1 with TRBJ2-5; TRBD2 might be the D (6 bases). CDR1 is SQVTM and CDR2 is ANQGSEA in the germline V gene. The CDR3 consists of 12 residues. The V end lost 3 bases, the J end lost 5 bases, and 10 bases lay between the germline ends.

The chain uses TRBV4-1 and TRBJ2-3; D might be TRBD1 (6 bases). V was cut by 3 bases and J by 4 bases, with 17 bases left in between. The germline gives CDR1 MGHRA, CDR2 YSYEKL. This CDR3 is 16 amino acids long. CDR3 amino acids: CASSQGTIRQADTQYF. The CDR3 nucleotides are TGCGCCAGCAGCCAGGGAACCATCCGACAGGCAGATACGCAGTATTTT.

The chain carries TRBV5-5 and TRBJ1-4; 9 nucleotides match TRBD1. V shed 3 bases and J 6 bases; nucleotides not matched to a gene: 9. Per germline, CDR1 SGHKS and CDR2 YYEKEE (reference sequence). The CDR3 spans 16 residues. The CDR3 is CASSYIPGQGDEKLFF. CDR3 DNA sequence: TGTGCCAGCAGCTATATACCGGGACAGGGTGATGAAAAACTGTTTTTT.

The chain combines TRBV7-2 with TRBJ2-5; D might be TRBD1 (6 bases). The CDR3 totals 14 residues. The germline V gene encodes CDR1 SGHTA and CDR2 FQGNSA. The V end was cut by 5 bases, the J end by 9 bases, with 19 bases between. For the CDR3, the DNA is TGTGCCAGCAGCCCAGGACAGAGGGCCCTTCCCCAGTACTTC. This encodes CASSPGQRALPQYF. The complete variable domain, with remaining parts taken from reference TRBV7-2 and TRBJ2-5, reads GAGVSQSPSNKVTEKGKDVELRCDPISGHTALYWYRQSLGQGLEFLIYFQGNSAPDKSGLPSDRFSAERTGGSVSTLTIQRTQQEDSAVYLCASSPGQRALPQYFGPGTRLLVL.

The chain uses TRBV28 and TRBJ1-4, with TRBD1 matching 11 bases. Germline loops: CDR1 MDHEN, CDR2 SYDVKM. The CDR3 is 17 residues long. V shed 4 bases and J 8 bases; nucleotides not matched to a gene: 12. The CDR3 is CASSSPGQGGVREKLFF. The CDR3 DNA reads as TGTGCCAGCAGTTCTCCGGGACAGGGGGGTGTAAGGGAAAAACTGTTTTTT.

The chain employs TRBV6-1 and TRBJ1-6; no clear D. The germline V gene has CDR1 MNHNS and CDR2 SASEGT. The length of the CDR3 is 13 residues. Here the CDR3 DNA reads TGTGCGGGCTCGAGCTCCTATAATTCACCCCTCCACTTT. It specifies CAGSSSYNSPLHF.

The V call is TRBV9, the J call TRBJ1-1, with D possibly being TRBD1 (6 bases). The CDR3 loop spans 15 amino acids. The V end lost 6 bases, the J end lost 0 bases, and 15 bases lay between the germline ends. The V gene's germline CDR1 is SGDLS and CDR2 YYNGEE. The CDR3 here is CASTRGGRVNTEAFF. In nucleotides, the CDR3 is TGTGCCAGCACACGAGGGGGGCGGGTGAACACTGAAGCTTTCTTT.

The V gene is TRBV7-2, the J gene TRBJ1-5; unclear D gene. CDR3 size: 13 residues. Trimming took 5 bases from V and 4 from J, leaving 9 bases between them. Germline assignment: CDR1 SGHTA and CDR2 FQGNSA. The CDR3 bases are TGTGCCAGCAGCGCCCACGGGAATCAGCCCCAGCATTTT. Translation gives CASSAHGNQPQHF. Drawing the rest from reference TRBV7-2 and TRBJ1-5, the complete variable domain is GAGVSQSPSNKVTEKGKDVELRCDPISGHTALYWYRQSLGQGLEFLIYFQGNSAPDKSGLPSDRFSAERTGGSVSTLTIQRTQQEDSAVYLCASSAHGNQPQHFGDGTRLSIL.

The gene calls are TRBV5-4 and TRBJ2-5; D call uncertain. Trimming removed 0 bases at V and 3 bases at J, with 9 bases between. Germline CDR1 and CDR2: SGHNT and YYREEE (reference sequence). The CDR3 has 14 residues. The CDR3 nucleotides read TGTGCCAGCAGCTTGGCGGCGGTAGAAGAGACCCAGTACTTC. Protein product: CASSLAAVEETQYF.

The chain carries TRBV16 and TRBJ1-5; no clear D. The germline CDR1 and CDR2 sequences are KGHSY and FQNENV. This CDR3 spans 14 amino acids. Between the trimmed V and J ends, which lost 1 base and 4 bases, there was a span of 8 bases. In nucleotides, the CDR3 is TGTGCCAGCAGCCAATATCAGTTAAATCAGCCCCAGCATTTT. Protein product: CASSQYQLNQPQHF.

The chain links TRBV5-1 to TRBJ2-7; TRBD1 is a possible D gene (6 bases). This CDR3 region has 15 residues. Trimming removed 4 bases from V and 2 bases from J, with 16 bases in between. From germline, CDR1 is SGHRS and CDR2 YFSETQ. CDR3 sequence: CASSPGGGTTYEQYF. CDR3 in DNA: TGCGCCAGCAGCCCTGGGGGCGGAACCACCTACGAGCAGTACTTC.

The chain links TRBV5-1 to TRBJ1-4; D might be TRBD1 (5 bases). This CDR3 spans 16 amino acids. Per germline, CDR1 SGHRS and CDR2 YFSETQ. V gave up 4 bases and J gave up 4 bases, with 17 bases separating them. CDR3 nucleotides: TGCGCCAGCAGCGAGGATGGGACGGGGGGTAATGAAAAACTGTTTTTT. Protein sequence: CASSEDGTGGNEKLFF.

The chain joins TRBV19 to TRBJ1-2; 11 bases are a match to TRBD1. Losses at the gene ends were 7 bases for V and 8 bases for J; bases not matched to a gene: 3. Per the germline V gene, CDR1 is LNHDA and CDR2 is SQIVND (reference sequence). The CDR3 spans 12 residues. The CDR3 nucleotides are TGTGCCAGTACGGGACAGGGGGGAGGCTACACCTTC. Translated: CASTGQGGGYTF.

This clone was observed a handful of times. The rearrangement joins TRBV7-2 to TRBJ2-5, with 9 bases aligning to TRBD2. Germline values: CDR1 SGHTA, CDR2 FQGNSA. This CDR3 region has 17 residues. The V and J ends lost 5 bases and 7 bases, in that order; junction bases with no gene match: 17. The CDR3 sequence: CASSPREGAGGLRTQYF. CDR3 DNA sequence: TGTGCCAGCAGCCCGAGGGAGGGAGCGGGGGGACTACGGACCCAGTACTTC.